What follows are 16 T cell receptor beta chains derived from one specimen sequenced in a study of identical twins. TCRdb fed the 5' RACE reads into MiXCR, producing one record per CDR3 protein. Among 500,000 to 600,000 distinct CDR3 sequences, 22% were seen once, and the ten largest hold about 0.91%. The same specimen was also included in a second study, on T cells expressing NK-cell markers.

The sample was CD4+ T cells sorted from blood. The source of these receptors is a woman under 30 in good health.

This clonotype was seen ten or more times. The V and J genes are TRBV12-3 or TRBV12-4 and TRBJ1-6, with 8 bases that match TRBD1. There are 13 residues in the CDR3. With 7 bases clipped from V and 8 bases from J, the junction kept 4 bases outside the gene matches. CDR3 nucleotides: TGTGCCAGCACTGGACAGGGACATTCACCCCTCCACTTT. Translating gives CASTGQGHSPLHF.

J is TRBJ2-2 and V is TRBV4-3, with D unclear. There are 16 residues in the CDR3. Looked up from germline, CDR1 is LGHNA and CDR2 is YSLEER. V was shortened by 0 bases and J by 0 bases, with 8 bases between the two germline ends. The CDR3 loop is CASSQELLPNTGELFF. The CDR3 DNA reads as TGCGCCAGCAGCCAAGAATTGTTACCGAACACCGGGGAGCTGTTTTTT.

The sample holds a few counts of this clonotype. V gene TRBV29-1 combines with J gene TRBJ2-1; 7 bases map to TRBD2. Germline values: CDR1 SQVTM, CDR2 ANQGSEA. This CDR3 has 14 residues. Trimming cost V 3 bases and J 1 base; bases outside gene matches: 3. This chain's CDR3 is CSVERGKSYNEQFF. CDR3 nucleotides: TGCAGCGTTGAGCGGGGGAAGTCCTACAATGAGCAGTTCTTC.

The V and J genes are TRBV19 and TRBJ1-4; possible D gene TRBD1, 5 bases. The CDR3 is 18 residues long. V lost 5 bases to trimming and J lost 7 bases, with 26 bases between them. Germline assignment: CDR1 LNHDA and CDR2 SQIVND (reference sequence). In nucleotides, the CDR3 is TGTGCCAGTAGTGCCCCTGGGTCAGGGCGAGTCGGAGGTGAAAAACTGTTTTTT. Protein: CASSAPGSGRVGGEKLFF.

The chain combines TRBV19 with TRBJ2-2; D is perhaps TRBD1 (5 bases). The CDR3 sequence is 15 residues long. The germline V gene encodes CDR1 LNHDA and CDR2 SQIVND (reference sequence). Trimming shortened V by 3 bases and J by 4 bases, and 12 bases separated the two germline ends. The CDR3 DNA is TGTGCCAGTAGTATCGGAGACAGAAGCACCGGGGAGCTGTTTTTT. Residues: CASSIGDRSTGELFF.

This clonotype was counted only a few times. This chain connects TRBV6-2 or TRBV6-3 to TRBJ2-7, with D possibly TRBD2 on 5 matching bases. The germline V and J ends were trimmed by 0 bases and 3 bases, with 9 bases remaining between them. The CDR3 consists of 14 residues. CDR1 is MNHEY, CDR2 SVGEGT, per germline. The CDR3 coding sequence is TGTGCCAGCAGTTACTCGGGAGAAGTCTACGAGCAGTACTTC. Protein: CASSYSGEVYEQYF.

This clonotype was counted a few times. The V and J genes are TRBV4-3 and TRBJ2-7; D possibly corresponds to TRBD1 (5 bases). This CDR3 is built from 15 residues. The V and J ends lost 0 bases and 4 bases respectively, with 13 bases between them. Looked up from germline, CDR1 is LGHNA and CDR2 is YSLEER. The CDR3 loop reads CASSQDWGQEYEQYF. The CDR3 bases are TGCGCCAGCAGCCAAGATTGGGGCCAAGAATACGAGCAGTACTTC.

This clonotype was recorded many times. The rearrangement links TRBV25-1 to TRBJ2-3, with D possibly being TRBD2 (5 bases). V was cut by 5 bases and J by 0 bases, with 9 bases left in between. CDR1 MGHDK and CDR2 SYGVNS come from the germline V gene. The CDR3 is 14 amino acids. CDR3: CASSRGPSTDTQYF. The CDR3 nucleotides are TGTGCCAGCAGTCGGGGTCCTAGCACAGATACGCAGTATTTT.

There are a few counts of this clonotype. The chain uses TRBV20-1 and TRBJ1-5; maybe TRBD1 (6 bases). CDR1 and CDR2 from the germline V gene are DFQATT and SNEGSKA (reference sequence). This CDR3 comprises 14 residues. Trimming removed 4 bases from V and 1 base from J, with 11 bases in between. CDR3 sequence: CSAIEGESNQPQHF. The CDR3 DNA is TGCAGTGCTATTGAGGGGGAAAGCAATCAGCCCCAGCATTTT.

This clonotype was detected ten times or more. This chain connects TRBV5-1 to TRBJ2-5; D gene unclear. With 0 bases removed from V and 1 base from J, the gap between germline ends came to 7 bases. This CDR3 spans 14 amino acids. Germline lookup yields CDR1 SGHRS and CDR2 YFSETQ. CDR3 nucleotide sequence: TGCGCCAGCAGCTTGGGACGGCCCCAAGAGACCCAGTACTTC. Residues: CASSLGRPQETQYF.

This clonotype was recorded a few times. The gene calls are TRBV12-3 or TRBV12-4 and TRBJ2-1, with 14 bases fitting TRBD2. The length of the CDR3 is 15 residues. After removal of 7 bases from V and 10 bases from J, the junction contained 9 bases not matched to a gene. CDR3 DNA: TGTGCCAGCACCCAGGGACTAGCGGGAGCCGGAGAGCAGTTCTTC. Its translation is CASTQGLAGAGEQFF.

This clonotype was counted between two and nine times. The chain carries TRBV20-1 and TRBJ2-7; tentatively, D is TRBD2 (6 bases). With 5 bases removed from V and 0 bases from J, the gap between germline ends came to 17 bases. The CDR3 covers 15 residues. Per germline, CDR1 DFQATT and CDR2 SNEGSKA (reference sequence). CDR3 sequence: CSASRRAGSSYEQYF. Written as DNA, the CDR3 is TGCAGTGCTTCTCGGAGGGCAGGAAGCTCCTACGAGCAGTACTTC.

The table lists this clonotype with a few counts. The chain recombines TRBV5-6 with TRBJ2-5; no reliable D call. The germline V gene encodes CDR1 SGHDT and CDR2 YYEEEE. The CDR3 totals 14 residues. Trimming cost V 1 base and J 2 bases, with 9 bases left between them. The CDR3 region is CASSLLETQETQYF. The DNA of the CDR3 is TGTGCCAGCAGCTTGCTAGAGACGCAAGAGACCCAGTACTTC.

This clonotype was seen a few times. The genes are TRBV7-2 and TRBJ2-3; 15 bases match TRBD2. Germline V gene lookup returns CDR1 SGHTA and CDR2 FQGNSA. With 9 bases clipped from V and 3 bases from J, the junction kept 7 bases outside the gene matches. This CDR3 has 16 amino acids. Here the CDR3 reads CASRPGLAGGTDTQYF. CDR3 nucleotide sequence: TGTGCCAGTAGACCGGGACTAGCGGGGGGTACAGATACGCAGTATTTT.

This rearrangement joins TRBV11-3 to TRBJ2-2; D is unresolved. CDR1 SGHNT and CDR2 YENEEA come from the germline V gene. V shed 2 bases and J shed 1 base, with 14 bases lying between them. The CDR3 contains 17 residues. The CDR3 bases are TGTGCCAGCAGCTTAAGTTTCGGCACTCTGAACACCGGGGAGCTGTTTTTT. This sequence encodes CASSLSFGTLNTGELFF.

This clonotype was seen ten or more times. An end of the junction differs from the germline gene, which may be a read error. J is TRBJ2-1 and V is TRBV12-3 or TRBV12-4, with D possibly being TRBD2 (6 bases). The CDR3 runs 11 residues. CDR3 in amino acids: CASSRRGEQFF. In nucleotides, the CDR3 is TGCGCCAGCAGCCGGAGGGGTGAGCAGTTCTTC.